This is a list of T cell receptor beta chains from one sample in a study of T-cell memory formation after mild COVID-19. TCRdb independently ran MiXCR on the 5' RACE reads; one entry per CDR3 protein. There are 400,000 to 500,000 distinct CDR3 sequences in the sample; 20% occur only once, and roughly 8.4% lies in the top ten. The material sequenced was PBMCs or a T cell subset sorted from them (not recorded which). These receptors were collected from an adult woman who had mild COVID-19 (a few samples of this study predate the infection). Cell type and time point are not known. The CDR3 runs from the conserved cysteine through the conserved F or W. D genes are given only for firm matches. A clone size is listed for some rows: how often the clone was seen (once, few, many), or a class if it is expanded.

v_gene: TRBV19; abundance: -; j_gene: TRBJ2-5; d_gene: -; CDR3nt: TGTGCCAGTAGTCAAGACCCCTGGGAGACCCAGTACTTC; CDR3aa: CASSQDPWETQYF
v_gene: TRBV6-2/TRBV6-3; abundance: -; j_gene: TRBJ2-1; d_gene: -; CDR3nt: TGTGCCAGCAGCCAACAGGGTTTAGAGCAGTTCTTC; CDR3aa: CASSQQGLEQFF
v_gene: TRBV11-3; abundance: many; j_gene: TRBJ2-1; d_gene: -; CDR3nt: TGTGCCAGCAGCCCCGGGCGGAGCGGCAATGAGCAGTTCTTC; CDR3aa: CASSPGRSGNEQFF
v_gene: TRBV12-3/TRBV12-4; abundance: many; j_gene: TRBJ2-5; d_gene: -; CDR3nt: TGTGCCAGCAGTTTATGGCAGCAAGAGACCCAGTACTTC; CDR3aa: CASSLWQQETQYF
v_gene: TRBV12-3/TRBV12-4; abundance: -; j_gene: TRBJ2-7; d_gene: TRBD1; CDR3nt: TGTGCCAGCAGTCCAGGGGGCCCCGAGCAGTACTTC; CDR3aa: CASSPGGPEQYF
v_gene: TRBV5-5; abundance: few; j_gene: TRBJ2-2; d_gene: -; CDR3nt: TGTGCCAGCAGCTTGCCCTGGTCCACCGGGGAGCTGTTTTTT; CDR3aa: CASSLPWSTGELFF
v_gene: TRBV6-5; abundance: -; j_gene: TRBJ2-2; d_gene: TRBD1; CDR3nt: TGTGCCAGCAGTTACGGGACCCGACAGGGGAGGACCGGGGAGCTGTTTTTT; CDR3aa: CASSYGTRQGRTGELFF
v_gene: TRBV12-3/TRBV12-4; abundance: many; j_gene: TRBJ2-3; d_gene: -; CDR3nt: TGTGCCAGCAGTTTAGCCAGGCTCACGGATACGCAGTATTTT; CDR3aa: CASSLARLTDTQYF
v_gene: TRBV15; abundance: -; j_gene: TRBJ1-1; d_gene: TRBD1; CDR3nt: TGTGCCACCAGCAGAGATGAGGGGGCGCTCACTGAAGCTTTCTTT; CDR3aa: CATSRDEGALTEAFF
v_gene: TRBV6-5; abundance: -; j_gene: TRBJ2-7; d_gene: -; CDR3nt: TGTGCCAGCAGTTACTCTACGGGACGGTCCTACGAGCAGTACTTC; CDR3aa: CASSYSTGRSYEQYF
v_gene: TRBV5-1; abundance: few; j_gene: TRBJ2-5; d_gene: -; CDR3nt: TGCGCCAGCAGCTACCGGGACATAACCCAGACCCAGTACTTC; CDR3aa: CASSYRDITQTQYF
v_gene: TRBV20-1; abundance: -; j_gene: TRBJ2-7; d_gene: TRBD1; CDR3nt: TGCAGTGCTGACACAGGGGACTCCTACGAGCAGTACTTC; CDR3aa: CSADTGDSYEQYF
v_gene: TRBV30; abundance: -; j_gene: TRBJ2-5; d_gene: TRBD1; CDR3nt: TGTGCCTGGAAATCCAGGGACAGGGAATTTCAGTCTTCGGAGACCCAGTACTTC; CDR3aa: CAWKSRDREFQSSETQYF
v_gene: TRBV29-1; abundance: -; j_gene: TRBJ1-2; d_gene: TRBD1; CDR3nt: TGCAGCGTTGTACAGGGGACTTATGGCTACACCTTC; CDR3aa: CSVVQGTYGYTF
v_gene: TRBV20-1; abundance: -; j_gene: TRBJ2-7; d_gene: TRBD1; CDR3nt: TGCAGTGCTAGTCGGACAGGGCCCTACGAGCAGTACTTC; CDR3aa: CSASRTGPYEQYF
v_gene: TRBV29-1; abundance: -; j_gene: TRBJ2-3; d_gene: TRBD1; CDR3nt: TGCAGCGTTCGGACAGGCTTCGGCACAGATACGCAGTATTTT; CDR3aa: CSVRTGFGTDTQYF
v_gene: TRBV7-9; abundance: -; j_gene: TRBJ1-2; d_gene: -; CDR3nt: TGTGCCAGCAGCTTACAATCGGGGGGTAACACCTTC; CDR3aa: CASSLQSGGNTF
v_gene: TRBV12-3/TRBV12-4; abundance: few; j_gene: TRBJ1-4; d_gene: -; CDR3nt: TGTGCCAGCAGTGTCCTTGACGGGGTAATATTTTTT; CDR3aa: CASSVLDGVIFF
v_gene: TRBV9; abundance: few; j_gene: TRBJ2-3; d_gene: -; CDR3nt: TGTGCCAGCAGTGGCGCGGGCCTTGCCAGCACAGATACGCAGTATTTT; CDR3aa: CASSGAGLASTDTQYF
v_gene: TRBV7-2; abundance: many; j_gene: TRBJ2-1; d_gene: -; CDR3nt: TGTGCCAGCAGCTTTCGGGAGACTAGTGAGCAGTTCTTC; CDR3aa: CASSFRETSEQFF
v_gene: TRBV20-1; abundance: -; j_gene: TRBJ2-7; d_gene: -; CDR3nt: TGCAGTGCTAGACAGGGAAACGAGCAGTACTTC; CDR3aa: CSARQGNEQYF
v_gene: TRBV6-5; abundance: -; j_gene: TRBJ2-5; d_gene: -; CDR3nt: TGTGCCAGCAGTTGGCGCAGGGTCGGGGCCGGTCAGACCCAGTACTTC; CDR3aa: CASSWRRVGAGQTQYF
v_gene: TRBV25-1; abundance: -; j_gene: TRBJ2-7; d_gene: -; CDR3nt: TGTGCCAGCAGTGACTTGGGCGAGCAGTACTTC; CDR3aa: CASSDLGEQYF
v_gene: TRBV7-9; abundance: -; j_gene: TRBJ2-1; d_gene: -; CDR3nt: TGTGCCAGCAGCTTAGTGACCGGGGGTCCCTACAATGAGCAGTTCTTC; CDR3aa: CASSLVTGGPYNEQFF
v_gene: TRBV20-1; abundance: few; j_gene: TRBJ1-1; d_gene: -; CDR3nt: TGCAGTGCTAGCGTCGGAGCGAACACTGAAGCTTTCTTT; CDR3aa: CSASVGANTEAFF
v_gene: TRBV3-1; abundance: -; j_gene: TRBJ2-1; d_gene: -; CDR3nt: TGTGCCAGCAGCCACGGACAGCGATCGATGAGTGAGCAGTTCTTC; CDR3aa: CASSHGQRSMSEQFF
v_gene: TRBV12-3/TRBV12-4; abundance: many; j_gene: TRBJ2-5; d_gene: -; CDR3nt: TGTGCCAGCAGTTTGCCCCGGACTCAAGAGACCCAGTACTTC; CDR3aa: CASSLPRTQETQYF
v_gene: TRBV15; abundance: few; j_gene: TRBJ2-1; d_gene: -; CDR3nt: TGTGCCACCAGCAGAGGACCGAATGAGCAGTTCTTC; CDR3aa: CATSRGPNEQFF
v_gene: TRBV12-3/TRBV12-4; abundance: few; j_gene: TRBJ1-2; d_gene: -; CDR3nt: TGTGCCAGCAGTTTTGGGACAAGGGATCCTCTGGGCTACACCTTC; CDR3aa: CASSFGTRDPLGYTF
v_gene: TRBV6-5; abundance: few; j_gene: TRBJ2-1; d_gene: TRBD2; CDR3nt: TGTGCCAGCAGAAGAGCGGGAGGGCTAGGTAATGAGCAGTTCTTC; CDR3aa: CASRRAGGLGNEQFF
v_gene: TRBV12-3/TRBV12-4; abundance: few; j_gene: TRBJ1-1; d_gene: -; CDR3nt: TGTGCCAGCAGTTTCTGGCAGGGCCCGAACACTGAAGCTTTCTTT; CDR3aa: CASSFWQGPNTEAFF
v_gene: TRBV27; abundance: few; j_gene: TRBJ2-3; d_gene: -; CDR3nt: TGTGCCAGCAGTTTATTAACAGGCCCCTTCACAGATACGCAGTATTTT; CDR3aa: CASSLLTGPFTDTQYF
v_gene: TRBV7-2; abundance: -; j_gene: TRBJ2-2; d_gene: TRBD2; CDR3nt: TGTGCCAGCAGCCCCATGTGGGTTGTAGCGGGAGCGAACACCGGGGAGCTGTTTTTT; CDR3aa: CASSPMWVVAGANTGELFF
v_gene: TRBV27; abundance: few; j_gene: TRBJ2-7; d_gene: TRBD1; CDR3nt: TGTGCCAGCAGTTTACGGGTCCCCCTAAGTCGGGACAGAACCTACGAGCAGTACTTC; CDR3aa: CASSLRVPLSRDRTYEQYF
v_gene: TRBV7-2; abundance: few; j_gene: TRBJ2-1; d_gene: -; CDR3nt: TGTGCCAGCAGCAACCGGGCTAGCCCCAATGAGCAGTTCTTC; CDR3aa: CASSNRASPNEQFF
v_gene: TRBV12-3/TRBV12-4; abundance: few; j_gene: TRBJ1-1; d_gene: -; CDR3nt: TGTGCCAGCAGTCGGGGGGCGTCGGACACTGAAGCTTTCTTT; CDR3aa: CASSRGASDTEAFF
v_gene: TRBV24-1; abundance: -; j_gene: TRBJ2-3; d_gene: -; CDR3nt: TGTGCCACCAGTAACAGGGCAGCAGATACGCAGTATTTT; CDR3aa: CATSNRAADTQYF
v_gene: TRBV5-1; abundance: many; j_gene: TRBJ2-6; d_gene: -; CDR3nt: TGCGCCAGCAGCCTGGACATCTACCTCTCTGGGGCCAACGTCCTGACTTTC; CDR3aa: CASSLDIYLSGANVLTF
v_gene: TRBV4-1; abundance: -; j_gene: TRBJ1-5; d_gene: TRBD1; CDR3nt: TGCGCCAGCAGCCAGCTACACCGGGGACAGGGCCATCAGCCCCAGCATTTT; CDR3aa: CASSQLHRGQGHQPQHF
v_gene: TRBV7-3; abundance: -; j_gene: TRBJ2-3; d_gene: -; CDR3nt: TGTGCCAGCAGCTTAGGGGCAGGGGAAGCAGATACGCAGTATTTT; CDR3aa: CASSLGAGEADTQYF
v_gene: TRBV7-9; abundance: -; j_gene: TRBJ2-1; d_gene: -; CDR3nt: TGTGCCAGCAGCTTAGCGACGGGGGCCCAGGGTGCCCAGTTCTTC; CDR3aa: CASSLATGAQGAQFF
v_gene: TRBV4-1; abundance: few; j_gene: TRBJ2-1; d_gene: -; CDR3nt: TGCGCCAGCAGCCAAGGCCAGGGGGGACATTACAATGAGCAGTTCTTC; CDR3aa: CASSQGQGGHYNEQFF
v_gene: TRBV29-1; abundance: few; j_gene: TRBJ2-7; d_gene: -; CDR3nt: TGCAGCGTTGAAGCGGGAGTCTACGAGCAGTACTTC; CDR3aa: CSVEAGVYEQYF
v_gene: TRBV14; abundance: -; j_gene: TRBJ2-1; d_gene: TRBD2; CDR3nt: TGTGCCAGCAGCCAAGGATATAGCGGGGGGGCCGGTGAGCAGTTCTTC; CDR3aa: CASSQGYSGGAGEQFF
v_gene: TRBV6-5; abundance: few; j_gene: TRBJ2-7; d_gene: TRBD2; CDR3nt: TGTGCCAGCAGTTCCCCGGGAGGGGCCTTCGAGCAGTACTTC; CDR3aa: CASSSPGGAFEQYF
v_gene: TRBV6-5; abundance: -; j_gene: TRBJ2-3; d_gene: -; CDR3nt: TGTGCCAGCAGTTACGGAGGGGCTAGCGCAGATACGCAGTATTTT; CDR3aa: CASSYGGASADTQYF